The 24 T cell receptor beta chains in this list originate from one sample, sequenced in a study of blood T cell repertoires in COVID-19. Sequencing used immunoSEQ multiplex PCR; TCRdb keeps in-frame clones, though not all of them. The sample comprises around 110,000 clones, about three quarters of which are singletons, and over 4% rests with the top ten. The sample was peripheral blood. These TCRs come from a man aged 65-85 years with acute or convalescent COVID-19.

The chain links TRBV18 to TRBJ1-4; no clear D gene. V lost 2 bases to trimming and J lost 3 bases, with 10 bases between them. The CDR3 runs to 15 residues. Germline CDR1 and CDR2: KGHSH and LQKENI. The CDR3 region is CASSPATGSNEKLFF. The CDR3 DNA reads TGTGCCAGCTCACCAGCGACGGGTTCTAATGAAAAACTGTTTTTT.

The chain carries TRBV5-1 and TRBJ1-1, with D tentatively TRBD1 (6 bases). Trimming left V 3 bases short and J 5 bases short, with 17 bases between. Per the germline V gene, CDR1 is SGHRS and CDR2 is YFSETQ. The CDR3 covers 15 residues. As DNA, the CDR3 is TGCGCCAGCAGCTCCGGCGGGGGCGCGGGGACTGAAGCTTTCTTT. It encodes CASSSGGGAGTEAFF. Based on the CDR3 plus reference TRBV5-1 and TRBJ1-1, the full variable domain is KAGVTQTPRYLIKTRGQQVTLSCSPISGHRSVSWYQQTPGQGLQFLFEYFSETQRNKGNFPGRFSGRQFSNSRSEMNVSTLELGDSALYLCASSSGGGAGTEAFFGQGTRLTVV.

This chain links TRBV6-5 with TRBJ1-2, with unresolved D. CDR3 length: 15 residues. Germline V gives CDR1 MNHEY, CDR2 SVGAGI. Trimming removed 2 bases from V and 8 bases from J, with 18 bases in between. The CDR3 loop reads CASSYQAPGKVGYTF. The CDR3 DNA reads TGTGCCAGCAGTTACCAGGCTCCGGGAAAAGTGGGCTACACCTTC.

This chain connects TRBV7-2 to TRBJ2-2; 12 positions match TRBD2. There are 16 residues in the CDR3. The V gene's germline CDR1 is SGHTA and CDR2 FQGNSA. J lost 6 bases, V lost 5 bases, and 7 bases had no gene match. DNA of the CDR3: TGTGCCAGCAGCAAGAGGACTAGCGGGGACGCCGGGGAGCTGTTTTTT. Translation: CASSKRTSGDAGELFF.

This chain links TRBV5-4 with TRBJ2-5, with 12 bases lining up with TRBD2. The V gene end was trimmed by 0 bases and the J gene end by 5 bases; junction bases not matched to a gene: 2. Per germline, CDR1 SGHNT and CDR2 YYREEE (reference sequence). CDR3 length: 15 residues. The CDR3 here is CASSLVGTSGETQYF. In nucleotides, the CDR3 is TGTGCCAGCAGCTTGGTTGGGACTAGCGGGGAGACCCAGTACTTC.

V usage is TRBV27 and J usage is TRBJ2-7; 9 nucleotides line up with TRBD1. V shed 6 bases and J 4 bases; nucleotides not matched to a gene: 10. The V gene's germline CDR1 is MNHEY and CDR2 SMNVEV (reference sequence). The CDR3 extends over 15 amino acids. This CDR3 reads CASSDPGQGRYEQYF. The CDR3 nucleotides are TGTGCCAGCAGCGACCCGGGACAGGGTCGGTACGAGCAGTACTTC.

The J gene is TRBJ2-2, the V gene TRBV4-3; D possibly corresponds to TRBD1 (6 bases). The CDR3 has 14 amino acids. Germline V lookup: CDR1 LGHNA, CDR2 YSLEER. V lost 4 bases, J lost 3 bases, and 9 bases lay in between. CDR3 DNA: TGCGCCAGCAGCCGTGGGACACACACCGGGGAGCTGTTTTTT. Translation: CASSRGTHTGELFF.

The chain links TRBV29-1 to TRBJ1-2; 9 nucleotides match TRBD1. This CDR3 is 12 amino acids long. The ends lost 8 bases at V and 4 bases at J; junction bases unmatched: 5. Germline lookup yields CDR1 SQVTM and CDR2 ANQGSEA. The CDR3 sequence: CSSRQGGYGYTF. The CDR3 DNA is TGCAGCTCCCGACAGGGGGGCTATGGCTACACCTTC.

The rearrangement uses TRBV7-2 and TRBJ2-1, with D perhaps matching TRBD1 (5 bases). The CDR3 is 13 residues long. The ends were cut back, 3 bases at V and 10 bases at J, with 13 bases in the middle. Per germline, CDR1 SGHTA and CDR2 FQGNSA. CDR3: CASSLGQNVEQFF. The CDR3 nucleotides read TGTGCCAGCAGCTTGGGGCAGAACGTGGAGCAGTTCTTC.

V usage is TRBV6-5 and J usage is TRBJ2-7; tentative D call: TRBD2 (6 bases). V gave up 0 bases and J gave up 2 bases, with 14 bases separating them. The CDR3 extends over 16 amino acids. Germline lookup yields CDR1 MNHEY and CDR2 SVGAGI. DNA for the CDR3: TGTGCCAGCAGTTACTCGGGAGGAGAAGGGCCCTACGAGCAGTACTTC. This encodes CASSYSGGEGPYEQYF.

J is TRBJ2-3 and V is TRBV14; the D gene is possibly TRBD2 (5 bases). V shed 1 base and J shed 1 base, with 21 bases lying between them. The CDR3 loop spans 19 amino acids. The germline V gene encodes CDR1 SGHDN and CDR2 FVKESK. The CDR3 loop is CASSQGWQNQIGGTDTQYF. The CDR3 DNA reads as TGTGCCAGCAGCCAAGGGTGGCAGAATCAGATCGGGGGCACAGATACGCAGTATTTT. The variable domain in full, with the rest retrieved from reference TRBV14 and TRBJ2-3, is EAGVTQFPSHSVIEKGQTVTLRCDPISGHDNLYWYRRVMGKEIKFLLHFVKESKQDESGMPNNRFLAERTGGTYSTLKVQPAELEDSGVYFCASSQGWQNQIGGTDTQYFGPGTRLTVL.

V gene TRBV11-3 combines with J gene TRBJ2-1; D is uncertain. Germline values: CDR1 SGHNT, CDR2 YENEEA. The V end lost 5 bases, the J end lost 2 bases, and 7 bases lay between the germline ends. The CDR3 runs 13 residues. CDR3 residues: CASSLRTYNEQFF. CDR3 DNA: TGTGCCAGCAGCCTACGAACCTACAATGAGCAGTTCTTC.

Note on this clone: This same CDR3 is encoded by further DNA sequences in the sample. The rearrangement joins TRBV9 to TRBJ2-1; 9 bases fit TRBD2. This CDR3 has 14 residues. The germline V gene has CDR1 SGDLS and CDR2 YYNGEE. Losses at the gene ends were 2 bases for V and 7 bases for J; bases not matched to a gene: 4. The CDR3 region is CASSVSGGNNEQFF. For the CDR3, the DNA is TGTGCCAGCAGCGTGAGCGGGGGGAATAATGAGCAGTTCTTC.

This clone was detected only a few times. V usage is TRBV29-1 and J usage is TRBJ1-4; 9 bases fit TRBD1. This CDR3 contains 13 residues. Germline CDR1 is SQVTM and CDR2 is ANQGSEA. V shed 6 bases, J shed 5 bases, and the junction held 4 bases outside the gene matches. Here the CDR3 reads CSVQGAPNEKLFF. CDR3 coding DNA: TGCAGCGTACAGGGGGCTCCCAATGAAAAACTGTTTTTT.

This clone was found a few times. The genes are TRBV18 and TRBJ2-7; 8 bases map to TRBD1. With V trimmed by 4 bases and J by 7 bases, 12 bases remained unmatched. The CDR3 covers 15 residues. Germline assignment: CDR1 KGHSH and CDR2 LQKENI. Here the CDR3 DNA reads TGTGCCAGCTCACTGAGTTGGCAGGGGGCGAGGGAGCAGTACTTC. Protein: CASSLSWQGAREQYF.

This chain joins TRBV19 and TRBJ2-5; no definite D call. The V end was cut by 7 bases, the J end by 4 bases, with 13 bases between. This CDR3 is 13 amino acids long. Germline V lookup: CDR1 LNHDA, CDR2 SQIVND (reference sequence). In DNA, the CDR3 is TGTGCCAGTACCCAATGGCTAGGAGAGACCCAGTACTTC. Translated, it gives CASTQWLGETQYF.

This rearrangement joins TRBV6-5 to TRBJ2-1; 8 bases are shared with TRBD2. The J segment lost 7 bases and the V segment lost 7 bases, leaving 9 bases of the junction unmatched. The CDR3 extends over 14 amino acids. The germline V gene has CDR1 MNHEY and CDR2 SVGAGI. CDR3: CASTPGLERNEQFF. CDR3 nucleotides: TGTGCCAGCACCCCGGGACTAGAGCGTAATGAGCAGTTCTTC.

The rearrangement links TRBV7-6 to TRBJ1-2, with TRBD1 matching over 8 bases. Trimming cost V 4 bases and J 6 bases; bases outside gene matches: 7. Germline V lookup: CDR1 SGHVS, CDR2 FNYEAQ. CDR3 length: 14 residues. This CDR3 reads CASSYRTGWNGYTF. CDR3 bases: TGTGCCAGCAGCTACCGGACAGGGTGGAATGGCTACACCTTC.

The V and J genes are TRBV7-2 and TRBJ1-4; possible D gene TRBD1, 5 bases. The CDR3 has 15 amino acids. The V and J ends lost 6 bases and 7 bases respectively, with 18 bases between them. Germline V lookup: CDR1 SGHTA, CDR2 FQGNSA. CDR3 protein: CASSLSGAGGEKLFF. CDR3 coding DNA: TGTGCCAGCAGTCTTTCCGGGGCCGGGGGTGAAAAACTGTTTTTT.

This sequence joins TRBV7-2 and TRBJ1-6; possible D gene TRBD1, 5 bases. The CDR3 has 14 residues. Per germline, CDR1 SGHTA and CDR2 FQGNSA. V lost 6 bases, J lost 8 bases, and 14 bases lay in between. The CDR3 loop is CASRLGEDYSPLHF. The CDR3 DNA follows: TGTGCCAGCAGACTAGGGGAGGATTATTCACCCCTCCACTTT.

DNA for the CDR3: TGTGCCAGCAGTGAAGGGGCGTCCACTCAGCCCCAGCATTTT. This codes for CASSEGASTQPQHF. V usage is TRBV6-1 and J usage is TRBJ1-5; D is unclear. The CDR3 totals 14 residues. The germline V and J ends were trimmed by 1 base and 6 bases, with 10 bases remaining between them. Germline CDR1 and CDR2: MNHNS and SASEGT.

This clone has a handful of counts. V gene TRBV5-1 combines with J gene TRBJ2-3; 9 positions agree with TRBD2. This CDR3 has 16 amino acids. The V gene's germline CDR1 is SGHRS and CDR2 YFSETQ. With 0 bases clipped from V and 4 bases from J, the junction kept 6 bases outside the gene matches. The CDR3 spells CASSLEASGVADTQYF. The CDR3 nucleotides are TGCGCCAGCAGCTTGGAGGCTAGCGGGGTGGCAGATACGCAGTATTTT.

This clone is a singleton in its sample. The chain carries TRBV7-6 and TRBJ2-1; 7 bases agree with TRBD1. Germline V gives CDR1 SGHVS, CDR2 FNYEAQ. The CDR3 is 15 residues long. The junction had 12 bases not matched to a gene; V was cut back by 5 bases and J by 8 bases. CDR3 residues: CASSPFQGELDEQFF. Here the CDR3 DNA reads TGTGCCAGCAGCCCTTTCCAGGGGGAATTGGATGAGCAGTTCTTC.

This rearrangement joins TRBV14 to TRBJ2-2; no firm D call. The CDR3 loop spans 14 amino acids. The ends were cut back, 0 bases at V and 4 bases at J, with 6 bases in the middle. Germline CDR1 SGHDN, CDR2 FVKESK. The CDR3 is CASSQDHGTGELFF. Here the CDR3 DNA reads TGTGCCAGCAGCCAAGATCACGGCACCGGGGAGCTGTTTTTT.